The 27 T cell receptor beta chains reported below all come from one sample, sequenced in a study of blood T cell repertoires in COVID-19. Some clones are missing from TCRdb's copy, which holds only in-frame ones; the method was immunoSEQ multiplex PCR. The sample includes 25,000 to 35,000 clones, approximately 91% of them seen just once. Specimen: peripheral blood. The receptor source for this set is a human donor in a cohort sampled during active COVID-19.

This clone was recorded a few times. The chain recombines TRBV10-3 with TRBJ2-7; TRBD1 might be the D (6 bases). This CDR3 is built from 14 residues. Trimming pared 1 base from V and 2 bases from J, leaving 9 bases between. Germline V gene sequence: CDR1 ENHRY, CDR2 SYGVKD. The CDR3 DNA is TGTGCCATCAGTGAGTGGGACACCCCCTACGAGCAGTACTTC. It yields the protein CAISEWDTPYEQYF.

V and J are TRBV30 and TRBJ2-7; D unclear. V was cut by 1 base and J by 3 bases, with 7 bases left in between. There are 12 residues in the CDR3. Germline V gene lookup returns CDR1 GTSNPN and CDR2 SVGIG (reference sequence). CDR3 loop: CAWSASIYEQYF. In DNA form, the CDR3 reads TGTGCCTGGAGTGCCAGTATCTACGAGCAGTACTTC.

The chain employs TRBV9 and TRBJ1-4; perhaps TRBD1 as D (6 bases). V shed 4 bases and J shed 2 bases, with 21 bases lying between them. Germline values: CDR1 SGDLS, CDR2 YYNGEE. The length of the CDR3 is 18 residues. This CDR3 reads CASSRGQSRGTTNEKLFF. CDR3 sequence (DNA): TGTGCCAGCAGCCGCGGACAGTCACGGGGAACGACTAATGAAAAACTGTTTTTT.

The CDR3 bases are TGTGCCAGCAGCCGGGAGGGCGAGCAGTACTTC. Its protein is CASSREGEQYF. The gene calls are TRBV2 and TRBJ2-7; TRBD2 matches 8 bases. V shed 6 bases and J 6 bases; nucleotides not matched to a gene: 1. Germline V gene sequence: CDR1 SNHLY, CDR2 FYNNEI. The CDR3 has 11 amino acids.

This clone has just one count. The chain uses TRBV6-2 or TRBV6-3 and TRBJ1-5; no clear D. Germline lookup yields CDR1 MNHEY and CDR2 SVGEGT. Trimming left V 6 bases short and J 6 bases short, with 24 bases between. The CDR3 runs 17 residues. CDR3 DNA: TGTGCCAGCAGCCTCTTCCCGGAGGGCCCTACGACTCAGCCCCAGCATTTT. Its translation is CASSLFPEGPTTQPQHF.

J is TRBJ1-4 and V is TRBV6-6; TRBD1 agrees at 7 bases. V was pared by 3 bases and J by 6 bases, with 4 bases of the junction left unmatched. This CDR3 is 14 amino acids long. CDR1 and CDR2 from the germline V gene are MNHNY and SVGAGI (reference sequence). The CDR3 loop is CASSYRQGYEKLFF. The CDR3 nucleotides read TGTGCCAGCAGTTATCGACAGGGATATGAAAAACTGTTTTTT.

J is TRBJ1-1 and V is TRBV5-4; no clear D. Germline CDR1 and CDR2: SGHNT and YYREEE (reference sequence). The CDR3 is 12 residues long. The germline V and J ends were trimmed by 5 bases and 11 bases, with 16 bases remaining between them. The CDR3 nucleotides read TGTGCCAGCAGTTTAAAAGGCGGGCGGGCTTTCTTT. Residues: CASSLKGGRAFF.

The CDR3 DNA follows: TGTGCCAGCGAGGACACCTCCCCCGGGGAGCTGTTTTTT. Its translation: CASEDTSPGELFF. The rearrangement links TRBV3-1 (or the pseudogene TRBV3-2) to TRBJ2-2; D may be TRBD1 (5 bases). V lost 8 bases and J 6 bases, leaving 13 bases between the germline ends. The V gene's germline CDR1 is LGHDT and CDR2 YNNKEL (reference sequence). This CDR3 has 13 residues.

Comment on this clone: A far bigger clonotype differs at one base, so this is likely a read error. The CDR3 DNA reads as TGCGCCTGCAGCCGGAAGGGGCGCGGGGGAACTGAAGCTTTCTTT. Its protein product is CACSRKGRGGTEAFF. The chain couples TRBV4-3 to TRBJ1-1, with D tentatively TRBD1 (5 bases). Looked up from germline, CDR1 is LGHNA and CDR2 is YSLEER. The CDR3 consists of 15 residues.

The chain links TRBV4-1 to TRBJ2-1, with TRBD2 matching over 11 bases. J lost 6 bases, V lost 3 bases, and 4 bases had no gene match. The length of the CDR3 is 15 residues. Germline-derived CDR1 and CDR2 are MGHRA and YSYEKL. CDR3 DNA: TGCGCCAGCAGCCAGGGACTAGCGGAGTTCAATGAGCAGTTCTTC. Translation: CASSQGLAEFNEQFF.

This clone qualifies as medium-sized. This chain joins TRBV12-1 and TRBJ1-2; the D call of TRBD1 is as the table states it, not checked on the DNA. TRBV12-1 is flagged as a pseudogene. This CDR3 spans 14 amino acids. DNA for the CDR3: TGTGCCAGCAGCTTTAAGGACAGGCCCTATGGCTACACCTTC. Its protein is CASSFKDRPYGYTF.

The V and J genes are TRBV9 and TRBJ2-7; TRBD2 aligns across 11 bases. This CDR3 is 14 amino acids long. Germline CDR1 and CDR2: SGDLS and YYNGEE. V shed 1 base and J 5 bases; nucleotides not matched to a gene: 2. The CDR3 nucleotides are TGTGCCAGCAGCGTAACTAGCGGGAGCCACGAGCAGTACTTC. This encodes CASSVTSGSHEQYF.

The CDR3 sequence: CASRLDASGLVDEQYF. In nucleotides, the CDR3 is TGTGCCAGCAGGCTGGACGCCTCAGGACTAGTAGACGAGCAGTACTTC. V gene TRBV27 combines with J gene TRBJ2-7; 7 positions agree with TRBD2. Germline CDR1 MNHEY, CDR2 SMNVEV (reference sequence). V gave up 6 bases and J gave up 5 bases; unmatched junction bases: 16. There are 16 residues in the CDR3.

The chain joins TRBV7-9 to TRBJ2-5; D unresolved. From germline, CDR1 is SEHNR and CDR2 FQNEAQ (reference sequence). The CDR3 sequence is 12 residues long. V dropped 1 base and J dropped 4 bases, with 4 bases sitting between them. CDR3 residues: CASSLDRETQYF. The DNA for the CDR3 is TGTGCCAGCAGCTTAGACAGAGAGACCCAGTACTTC.

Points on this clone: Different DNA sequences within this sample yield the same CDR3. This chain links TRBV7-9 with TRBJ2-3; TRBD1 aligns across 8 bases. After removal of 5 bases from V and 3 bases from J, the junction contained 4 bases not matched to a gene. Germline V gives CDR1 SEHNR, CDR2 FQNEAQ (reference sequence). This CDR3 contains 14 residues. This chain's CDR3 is CASSPGQGTDTQYF. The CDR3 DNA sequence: TGTGCCAGCAGCCCAGGACAGGGTACAGATACGCAGTATTTT.

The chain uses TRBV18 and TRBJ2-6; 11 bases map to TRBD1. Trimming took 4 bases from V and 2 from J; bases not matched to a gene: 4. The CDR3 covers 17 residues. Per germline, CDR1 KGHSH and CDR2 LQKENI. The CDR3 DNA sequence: TGTGCCAGCTCACGGACAGGGGGCTCCACTGGGGCCAACGTCCTGACTTTC. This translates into CASSRTGGSTGANVLTF.

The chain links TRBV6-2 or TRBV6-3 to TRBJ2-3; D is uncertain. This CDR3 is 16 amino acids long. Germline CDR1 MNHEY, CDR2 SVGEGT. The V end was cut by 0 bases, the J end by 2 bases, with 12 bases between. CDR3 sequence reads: CASSYSPLAITDTQYF. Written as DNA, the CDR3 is TGTGCCAGCAGTTACTCCCCCTTGGCCATCACAGATACGCAGTATTTT.

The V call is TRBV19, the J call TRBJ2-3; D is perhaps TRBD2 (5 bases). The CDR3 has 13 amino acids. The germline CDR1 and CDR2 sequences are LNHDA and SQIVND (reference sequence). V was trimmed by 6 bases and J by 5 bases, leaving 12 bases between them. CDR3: CASRTSGRDTQYF. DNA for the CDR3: TGTGCCAGTAGGACCTCGGGAAGAGATACGCAGTATTTT.

CDR3 residues: CASSGSSPSTDTQYF. As DNA, the CDR3 is TGTGCCAGCAGTGGGTCTAGCCCTAGCACAGATACGCAGTATTTT. The rearrangement links TRBV27 to TRBJ2-3; D perhaps matches TRBD2 (5 bases). Germline CDR1 reads MNHEY; CDR2 reads SMNVEV (reference sequence). This CDR3 is 15 amino acids long. Trimming took off 5 bases at V and 0 bases at J, with 12 bases between the two ends.

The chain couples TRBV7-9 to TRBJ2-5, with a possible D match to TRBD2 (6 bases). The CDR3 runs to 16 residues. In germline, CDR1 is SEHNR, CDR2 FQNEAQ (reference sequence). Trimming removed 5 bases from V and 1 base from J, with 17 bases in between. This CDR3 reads CASSRSAGGSQETQYF. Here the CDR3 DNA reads TGTGCCAGCAGCCGGTCAGCCGGAGGGTCCCAAGAGACCCAGTACTTC.

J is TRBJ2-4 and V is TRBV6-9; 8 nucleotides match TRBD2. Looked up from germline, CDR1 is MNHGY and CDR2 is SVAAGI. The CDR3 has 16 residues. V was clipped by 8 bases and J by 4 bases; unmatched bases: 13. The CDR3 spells CASGGNLSGEKNIQYF. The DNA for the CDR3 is TGTGCCAGCGGGGGGAATCTTAGCGGGGAGAAAAACATTCAGTACTTC.

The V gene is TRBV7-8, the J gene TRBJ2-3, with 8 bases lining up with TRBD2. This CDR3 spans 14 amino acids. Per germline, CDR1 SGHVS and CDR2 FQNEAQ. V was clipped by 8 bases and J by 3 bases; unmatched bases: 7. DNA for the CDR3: TGTGCCAGCCTACGGGCGGGAGGAACAGATACGCAGTATTTT. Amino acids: CASLRAGGTDTQYF. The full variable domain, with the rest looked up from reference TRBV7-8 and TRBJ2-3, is GAGVSQSPRYKVAKRGQDVALRCDPISGHVSLFWYQQALGQGPEFLTYFQNEAQLDKSGLPSDRFFAERPEGSVSTLKIQRTQQEDSAVYLCASLRAGGTDTQYFGPGTRLTVL.

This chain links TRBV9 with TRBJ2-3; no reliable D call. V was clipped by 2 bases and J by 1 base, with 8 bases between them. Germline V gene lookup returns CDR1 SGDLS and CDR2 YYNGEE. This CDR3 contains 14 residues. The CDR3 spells CASSVRVGTDTQYF. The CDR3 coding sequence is TGTGCCAGCAGCGTTCGCGTCGGCACAGATACGCAGTATTTT. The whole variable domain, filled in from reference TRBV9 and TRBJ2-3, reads DSGVTQTPKHLITATGQRVTLRCSPRSGDLSVYWYQQSLDQGLQFLIQYYNGEERAKGNILERFSAQQFPDLHSELNLSSLELGDSALYFCASSVRVGTDTQYFGPGTRLTVL.

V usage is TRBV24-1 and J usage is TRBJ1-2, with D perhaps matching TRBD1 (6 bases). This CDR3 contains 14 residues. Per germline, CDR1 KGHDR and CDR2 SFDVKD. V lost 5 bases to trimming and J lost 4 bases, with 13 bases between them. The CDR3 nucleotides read TGTGCCACCAGTGGAGGGGGGGCCAGCTATGGCTACACCTTC. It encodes CATSGGGASYGYTF.

CDR3 nucleotide sequence: TGTGCCAGCAGCTTAGAGACAGGGACTAGCCACGAGCAGTACTTC. It specifies CASSLETGTSHEQYF. This chain joins TRBV7-2 and TRBJ2-7; 9 bases are shared with TRBD2. The V and J ends lost 1 base and 5 bases, in that order; junction bases with no gene match: 6. Looked up from germline, CDR1 is SGHTA and CDR2 is FQGNSA. The CDR3 contains 15 residues.

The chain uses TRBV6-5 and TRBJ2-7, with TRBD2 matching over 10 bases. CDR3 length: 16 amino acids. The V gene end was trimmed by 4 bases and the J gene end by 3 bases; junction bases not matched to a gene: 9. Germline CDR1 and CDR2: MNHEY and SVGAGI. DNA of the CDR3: TGTGCCAGCAGTTCAGACCGACTAGCGGGCTTCTACGAGCAGTACTTC. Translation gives CASSSDRLAGFYEQYF.

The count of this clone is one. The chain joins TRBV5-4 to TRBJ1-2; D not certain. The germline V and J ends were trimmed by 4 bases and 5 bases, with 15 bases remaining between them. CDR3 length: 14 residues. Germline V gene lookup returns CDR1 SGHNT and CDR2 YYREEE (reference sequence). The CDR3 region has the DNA TGTGCCAGCAGCCCGGAGGAAGGTTGGTATGGCTACACCTTC. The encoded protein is CASSPEEGWYGYTF. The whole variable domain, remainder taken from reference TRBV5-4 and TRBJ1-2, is ETGVTQSPTHLIKTRGQQVTLRCSSQSGHNTVSWYQQALGQGPQFIFQYYREEENGRGNFPPRFSGLQFPNYSSELNVNALELDDSALYLCASSPEEGWYGYTFGSGTRLTVV.